The rows below give T cell receptor beta chains drawn from one sample of a study of cytomegalovirus exposure and HLA in healthy donors. Sequencing used immunoSEQ multiplex PCR; TCRdb keeps in-frame clones, though not all of them. The sample yields about 82,000 clones, 70% to 85% seen once. Sequencing was performed on PBMCs. Every receptor here comes from an older man in good health and CMV-seropositive. Both conserved end residues are part of each CDR3. A D gene is named only where the DNA matches it firmly. Part of the rows lack a size; the others show once, few, many or a class for expanded clones.

size: NA; V: TRBV30; D: NA; J: TRBJ1-2; CDR3: CAWMGEGGANYGYTF; DNA: TGTGCCTGGATGGGGGAGGGCGGAGCGAACTATGGCTACACCTTC
size: NA; V: TRBV19; D: TRBD2; J: TRBJ2-1; CDR3: CASSTLAGPEQFF; DNA: TGTGCCAGTAGTACCCTAGCGGGTCCTGAGCAGTTCTTC
size: NA; V: TRBV5-8; D: TRBD2; J: TRBJ2-3; CDR3: CASSLTSGTDTQYF; DNA: TGTGCCAGCAGCTTGACTAGCGGCACAGATACGCAGTATTTT
size: once; V: TRBV7-6; D: NA; J: TRBJ2-1; CDR3: CASSLAGGNEQFF; DNA: TGTGCCAGCAGCTTAGCAGGGGGCAATGAGCAGTTCTTC
size: once; V: TRBV5-3; D: TRBD2; J: TRBJ2-7; CDR3: CARSLAPLIAGDPYEQYF; DNA: TGTGCCAGAAGCTTGGCCCCCTTGATAGCGGGAGACCCCTACGAGCAGTACTTC
size: NA; V: TRBV11-2; D: NA; J: TRBJ2-1; CDR3: CASSAQGNEQFF; DNA: TGTGCCAGCAGCGCACAGGGAAATGAGCAGTTCTTC
size: once; V: TRBV7-3; D: TRBD2; J: TRBJ2-1; CDR3: CASSSSGTSLEQFF; DNA: TGTGCCAGCAGCTCGTCCGGGACTAGTCTTGAGCAGTTCTTC
size: NA; V: TRBV5-1; D: NA; J: TRBJ2-3; CDR3: CASTGGQSTDTQYF; DNA: TGCGCCAGCACGGGGGGCCAAAGCACAGATACGCAGTATTTT
size: NA; V: TRBV29-1; D: TRBD1; J: TRBJ1-1; CDR3: CSVRTGWNTEAFF; DNA: TGCAGCGTACGGACAGGGTGGAACACTGAAGCTTTCTTT
size: NA; V: TRBV7-7; D: NA; J: TRBJ2-7; CDR3: CASSRTRYEQYF; DNA: TGTGCTAGCAGCCGAACTCGCTACGAGCAGTACTTC
size: NA; V: TRBV28; D: NA; J: TRBJ2-5; CDR3: CASSLAGETQYF; DNA: TGTGCCAGCAGTTTAGCGGGGGAGACCCAGTACTTC
size: NA; V: TRBV30; D: TRBD1; J: TRBJ2-2; CDR3: CAKQGAPGELFF; DNA: TGTGCCAAACAGGGGGCCCCCGGGGAGCTGTTTTTT
size: NA; V: TRBV2; D: NA; J: TRBJ2-1; CDR3: CASSVETGLRYNEQFF; DNA: TGTGCCAGCAGTGTAGAAACGGGATTACGTTACAATGAGCAGTTCTTC
size: NA; V: TRBV4-3; D: NA; J: TRBJ1-2; CDR3: CASSQGPQANYGYTF; DNA: TGCGCCAGCAGCCAAGGGCCGCAAGCTAACTATGGCTACACCTTC
size: NA; V: TRBV7-2; D: TRBD2; J: TRBJ2-2; CDR3: CASSGPGGARPDTGELFF; DNA: TGTGCCAGCAGCGGCCCGGGGGGGGCCCGACCCGACACCGGGGAGCTGTTTTTT
size: NA; V: TRBV5-8; D: TRBD1; J: TRBJ2-7; CDR3: CASRTGGGNEQYF; DNA: TGTGCCAGCCGAACAGGGGGCGGGAACGAGCAGTACTTC
size: NA; V: TRBV18; D: NA; J: TRBJ2-7; CDR3: CASSPQTYEQYF; DNA: TGTGCCAGCTCACCGCAAACATACGAGCAGTACTTC
size: few; V: TRBV2; D: NA; J: TRBJ2-7; CDR3: CASSESPRTAYEQYF; DNA: TGTGCCAGCAGTGAAAGCCCTCGGACAGCCTACGAGCAGTACTTC
size: NA; V: TRBV6-1; D: TRBD2; J: TRBJ2-7; CDR3: CASRTSGSEQYF; DNA: TGTGCCAGTAGGACTAGCGGGAGCGAGCAGTACTTC
size: NA; V: TRBV11-1; D: TRBD1; J: TRBJ2-7; CDR3: CASRTLTGGVHEQYF; DNA: TGTGCCAGCAGAACCCTGACAGGGGGCGTACACGAGCAGTACTTC
size: NA; V: TRBV7-6; D: TRBD2; J: TRBJ2-1; CDR3: CASSLVGTSYNEQFF; DNA: TGTGCCAGCAGCTTAGTCGGGACTAGCTACAATGAGCAGTTCTTC
size: NA; V: TRBV19; D: NA; J: TRBJ1-5; CDR3: CASSPDAGTRNQPQHF; DNA: TGTGCCAGTAGCCCCGACGCGGGGACTCGCAATCAGCCCCAGCATTTT
size: once; V: TRBV6-1; D: NA; J: TRBJ1-1; CDR3: CASSPPRGEAFF; DNA: TGTGCCAGCAGCCCCCCCCGAGGGGAAGCTTTCTTT
size: once; V: TRBV7-8; D: NA; J: TRBJ1-1; CDR3: CASSLVTGNTEAFF; DNA: TGTGCCAGCAGCTTAGTGACAGGGAACACTGAAGCTTTCTTT
size: NA; V: TRBV18; D: TRBD2; J: TRBJ2-7; CDR3: CASSPASGRAHEQYF; DNA: TGTGCCAGCTCACCGGCTAGCGGGAGGGCCCACGAGCAGTACTTC
size: NA; V: TRBV18; D: TRBD2; J: TRBJ2-1; CDR3: CASSPSRGGYNEQFF; DNA: TGTGCCAGCTCACCAAGCCGCGGGGGCTACAATGAGCAGTTCTTC
size: NA; V: TRBV7-2; D: TRBD1; J: TRBJ2-1; CDR3: CASSLGDRPNEQFF; DNA: TGTGCCAGCAGCTTAGGGGACAGGCCCAATGAGCAGTTCTTC
size: once; V: TRBV25-1; D: TRBD1; J: TRBJ2-3; CDR3: CASSDYRGADTQYF; DNA: TGTGCCAGCAGTGATTACAGGGGAGCAGATACGCAGTATTTT
size: NA; V: TRBV9; D: NA; J: TRBJ1-1; CDR3: CASSIRGGNTEAFF; DNA: TGTGCCAGCAGCATCAGGGGTGGGAACACTGAAGCTTTCTTT
size: once; V: TRBV6-1; D: TRBD2; J: TRBJ2-7; CDR3: CASSDGTSGNRQYF; DNA: TGTGCCAGCAGTGACGGGACTAGCGGGAATCGGCAGTACTTC
size: NA; V: TRBV10-2; D: TRBD2; J: TRBJ2-7; CDR3: CASSPGTSGKREQYF; DNA: TGCGCCAGCAGTCCCGGGACTAGCGGGAAACGCGAGCAGTACTTC
size: NA; V: TRBV7-8; D: TRBD1; J: TRBJ2-1; CDR3: CASSSRQGGEQFF; DNA: TGTGCCAGCAGCTCCCGACAGGGTGGTGAGCAGTTCTTC
size: NA; V: TRBV7-8; D: TRBD1; J: TRBJ1-6; CDR3: CASSPGSGGSSPLHF; DNA: TGTGCCAGCAGCCCTGGTTCAGGGGGAAGTTCACCCCTCCACTTT
size: NA; V: TRBV7-2; D: TRBD1; J: TRBJ2-2; CDR3: CASSGTVPFGELFF; DNA: TGTGCCAGCAGCGGGACAGTTCCCTTTGGGGAGCTGTTTTTT
size: NA; V: TRBV10-1; D: NA; J: TRBJ2-2; CDR3: CASSEQDSDTGELFF; DNA: TGCGCCAGCAGTGAGCAGGATTCGGACACCGGGGAGCTGTTTTTT
size: NA; V: TRBV10-3; D: NA; J: TRBJ1-1; CDR3: CAIKGPRPNTEAFF; DNA: TGTGCCATCAAGGGGCCCCGGCCGAACACTGAAGCTTTCTTT
size: NA; V: TRBV5-1; D: TRBD1; J: TRBJ2-7; CDR3: CASSFRGQGFDEQYF; DNA: TGCGCCAGCAGCTTTAGGGGACAGGGGTTCGACGAGCAGTACTTC
size: once; V: TRBV2; D: TRBD1; J: TRBJ2-7; CDR3: CASSEGTGPDEQYF; DNA: TGTGCCAGCAGTGAAGGGACAGGGCCCGACGAGCAGTACTTC
size: few; V: TRBV14; D: NA; J: TRBJ1-1; CDR3: CASSHTGNTEAFF; DNA: TGTGCCAGCAGCCATACTGGGAACACTGAAGCTTTCTTT
size: NA; V: TRBV10-3; D: TRBD2; J: TRBJ2-3; CDR3: CAISEFRAGSSTDTQYF; DNA: TGTGCCATCAGTGAGTTTCGAGCGGGGTCTAGCACAGATACGCAGTATTTT
size: NA; V: TRBV7-9; D: TRBD2; J: TRBJ2-2; CDR3: CASSLAAVAGGELFF; DNA: TGTGCCAGCAGCTTAGCTGCGGTAGCGGGAGGGGAGCTGTTTTTT
size: NA; V: TRBV28; D: NA; J: TRBJ2-3; CDR3: CASRSTDTQYF; DNA: TGTGCCAGCAGATCAACAGATACGCAGTATTTT
size: NA; V: TRBV29-1; D: TRBD2; J: TRBJ2-1; CDR3: CSVGTSGRRYEQFF; DNA: TGCAGCGTTGGGACTAGCGGGAGGAGGTATGAGCAGTTCTTC
size: NA; V: TRBV7-2; D: TRBD2; J: TRBJ2-1; CDR3: CASSLGRGVYNEQFF; DNA: TGTGCCAGCAGCTTAGGGCGGGGGGTCTACAATGAGCAGTTCTTC
size: NA; V: TRBV6-1; D: NA; J: TRBJ1-2; CDR3: CASSEGGAENYGYTF; DNA: TGTGCCAGCAGTGAGGGGGGGGCGGAGAACTATGGCTACACCTTC
size: NA; V: TRBV4-1; D: TRBD2; J: TRBJ2-7; CDR3: CASSLQSGTSGYEQYF; DNA: TGCGCCAGCAGCCTACAGTCCGGGACTAGCGGATACGAGCAGTACTTC
size: NA; V: TRBV7-2; D: TRBD2; J: TRBJ2-5; CDR3: CASSLKLLAGARVTQYF; DNA: TGTGCCAGCAGCCTTAAGTTACTAGCGGGGGCCCGGGTGACCCAGTACTTC
size: once; V: TRBV5-1; D: TRBD2; J: TRBJ2-1; CDR3: CASSEGLARNEQFF; DNA: TGCGCCAGCAGCGAGGGACTAGCGCGGAATGAGCAGTTCTTC
size: few; V: TRBV19; D: TRBD1; J: TRBJ1-5; CDR3: CASRGQGASNQPQHF; DNA: TGTGCCAGCCGAGGTCAGGGGGCGAGCAATCAGCCCCAGCATTTT
size: NA; V: TRBV10-3; D: TRBD1; J: TRBJ1-2; CDR3: CAISTDRDYGYTF; DNA: TGTGCCATCAGCACTGACAGGGACTATGGCTACACCTTC
size: NA; V: TRBV2; D: TRBD1; J: TRBJ2-7; CDR3: CASSKGQLDYEQYF; DNA: TGTGCCAGCAGTAAGGGACAGCTAGACTACGAGCAGTACTTC
size: NA; V: TRBV5-1; D: NA; J: TRBJ2-1; CDR3: CASSLFPGNNEQFF; DNA: TGCGCCAGCAGCTTGTTCCCGGGGAACAATGAGCAGTTCTTC
size: once; V: TRBV18; D: TRBD2; J: TRBJ2-3; CDR3: CASSKAGGSQDTQYF; DNA: TGTGCCAGCTCGAAAGCGGGGGGTTCCCAGGATACGCAGTATTTT
size: NA; V: TRBV6-1; D: NA; J: TRBJ1-2; CDR3: CASSEGGGFYYGYTF; DNA: TGTGCCAGCAGTGAAGGAGGCGGGTTTTACTATGGCTACACCTTC
size: NA; V: TRBV30; D: NA; J: TRBJ1-1; CDR3: CACSGDTEAFF; DNA: TGTGCCTGTTCAGGGGACACTGAAGCTTTCTTT
size: NA; V: TRBV7-2; D: TRBD1; J: TRBJ1-2; CDR3: CASSLGQGNYGYTF; DNA: TGTGCCAGCAGCTTGGGACAGGGAAACTATGGCTACACCTTC
size: NA; V: TRBV5-6; D: TRBD2; J: TRBJ2-7; CDR3: CASSLAGGGSSYEQYF; DNA: TGTGCCAGCAGCTTGGCCGGTGGCGGGAGCTCCTACGAGCAGTACTTC
size: NA; V: TRBV4-3; D: TRBD1; J: TRBJ2-1; CDR3: CASSQEIRDRVTYEQFF; DNA: TGCGCCAGCAGCCAAGAAATCCGGGACAGGGTTACGTATGAGCAGTTCTTC
size: NA; V: TRBV7-3; D: NA; J: TRBJ2-1; CDR3: CASRSLAVEQFF; DNA: TGTGCCAGCAGATCATTAGCGGTGGAGCAGTTCTTC
size: NA; V: TRBV27; D: NA; J: TRBJ1-4; CDR3: CASSWTVLPEKLFF; DNA: TGTGCCAGCAGTTGGACAGTACTTCCTGAAAAACTGTTTTTT